These 22 T cell receptor beta chains came from one sample sequenced in a study of shared clonotypes between healthy human individuals. Assay used: immunoSEQ multiplex PCR; TCRdb lists only in-frame clones, some missing. This table holds 2,500,000 or so clones, approximately 90% found once. Sequencing input: naive CD4+ T cells from PBMCs. Documented subset: CD45RA+ positively selected. These receptors originate from a man in his late teens or twenties in good health. Some clones in this sample may be carry-over from other donors' samples.

This chain links TRBV5-1 with TRBJ2-1; D call uncertain. The CDR3 covers 14 residues. V was pared by 2 bases and J by 8 bases, with 14 bases between. The germline gives CDR1 SGHRS, CDR2 YFSETQ. The CDR3 coding sequence is TGCGCCAGCAGCTTCCGCCCTGCTCCCGATGAGCAGTTCTTC. The encoded protein is CASSFRPAPDEQFF.

V gene TRBV28 combines with J gene TRBJ2-7; 12 bases align to TRBD1. The germline V gene encodes CDR1 MDHEN and CDR2 SYDVKM. The CDR3 has 14 residues. V dropped 8 bases and J dropped 7; count of bases not matched to a gene: 9. The CDR3, as DNA: TGTGCCAGCGCCATTGGGACAGGGGGCCGGGAGCAGTACTTC. Protein: CASAIGTGGREQYF.

The rearrangement joins TRBV7-9 to TRBJ2-1, with D perhaps matching TRBD2 (5 bases). CDR1 SEHNR and CDR2 FQNEAQ come from the germline V gene (reference sequence). Trimming shortened V by 0 bases and J by 2 bases, and 8 bases separated the two germline ends. This CDR3 comprises 15 residues. CDR3 DNA: TGTGCCAGCAGCTTAGCTAGCGCAACCTACAATGAGCAGTTCTTC. Amino acid sequence: CASSLASATYNEQFF.

The chain links TRBV20-1 to TRBJ2-7, with TRBD1 as a possible D gene (5 bases). Germline assignment: CDR1 DFQATT and CDR2 SNEGSKA (reference sequence). The CDR3 extends over 11 amino acids. Trimming cost V 5 bases and J 10 bases, with 15 bases left between them. The CDR3 DNA reads as TGCAGTGCTCACCAGGGCGAGGACCAGTACTTC. It translates to CSAHQGEDQYF.

The V and J genes are TRBV9 and TRBJ1-1; D is undetermined. Trimming pared 0 bases from V and 5 bases from J, leaving 20 bases between. Germline values: CDR1 SGDLS, CDR2 YYNGEE. The CDR3 consists of 17 residues. The chain's CDR3 is CASSVAPVVDLRTEAFF. CDR3 nucleotides: TGTGCCAGCAGCGTAGCCCCGGTTGTGGATTTGCGGACTGAAGCTTTCTTT.

The V gene is TRBV10-3, the J gene TRBJ1-1, with D hard to call. V was clipped by 5 bases and J by 0 bases, with 7 bases between them. This CDR3 spans 13 amino acids. Germline V gene data show CDR1 as ENHRY and CDR2 as SYGVKD. The DNA of the CDR3 is TGTGCCATCAGTTCAGGTATGAACACTGAAGCTTTCTTT. Translated: CAISSGMNTEAFF.

A few counts support this clone. This chain joins TRBV18 and TRBJ1-5; possibly TRBD1 for D (6 bases). Deletions cut 1 base from V and 5 bases from J, with 12 bases between. Germline CDR1 and CDR2: KGHSH and LQKENI. The length of the CDR3 is 15 residues. The CDR3 DNA reads TGTGCCAGCTCACCACAAGCGGACAGCCATCAGCCCCAGCATTTT. This encodes CASSPQADSHQPQHF.

A remark on this clone: Different DNA sequences within this sample yield the same CDR3. This chain uses TRBV18 with TRBJ2-6; no firm D call. Germline values: CDR1 KGHSH, CDR2 LQKENI. V lost 1 base, J lost 0 bases, and 4 bases lay in between. CDR3 size: 15 residues. DNA for the CDR3: TGTGCCAGCTCACCACTTGGCTCTGGGGCCAACGTCCTGACTTTC. Translation: CASSPLGSGANVLTF.

J is TRBJ2-2 and V is TRBV10-2; D gene ambiguous. V lost 6 bases and J lost 2, with 10 bases in between. Germline V CDR1 and CDR2: WSHSY, SAAADI. This CDR3 spans 14 amino acids. CDR3 amino acids: CASRLQINTGELFF. DNA for the CDR3: TGCGCCAGCAGGCTGCAGATTAACACCGGGGAGCTGTTTTTT.

The chain couples TRBV7-3 to TRBJ2-1, with D maybe TRBD2 (5 bases). The CDR3 is made up of 14 amino acids. Trimming took 7 bases from V and 1 from J, leaving 11 bases between them. CDR1 is SGHTA, CDR2 FQGTGA, per germline. For the CDR3, the DNA is TGTGCCAGCAAGAGGGATAGGTCCTACAATGAGCAGTTCTTC. Its translation: CASKRDRSYNEQFF.

In its sample, this clone was seen a few times. The chain recombines TRBV16 with TRBJ1-5, with unresolved D. Germline loops: CDR1 KGHSY, CDR2 FQNENV. The CDR3 covers 14 residues. Trimming pared 4 bases from V and 3 bases from J, leaving 10 bases between. CDR3: CASSPQTSNQPQHF. For the CDR3, the DNA is TGTGCCAGCAGCCCACAAACTTCCAATCAGCCCCAGCATTTT.

This chain connects TRBV15 to TRBJ2-1, with D possibly matching TRBD2 (6 bases). CDR1 LNHNV and CDR2 YYDKDF come from the germline V gene (reference sequence). The CDR3 is 15 amino acids. Trimming shortened V by 5 bases and J by 1 base, and 12 bases separated the two germline ends. The DNA of the CDR3 is TGTGCCACCAGCGGGGGGTCACCTTCCTACAATGAGCAGTTCTTC. This codes for CATSGGSPSYNEQFF. Looking up the rest from reference TRBV15 and TRBJ2-1 gives the full variable domain: DAMVIQNPRYQVTQFGKPVTLSCSQTLNHNVMYWYQQKSSQAPKLLFHYYDKDFNNEADTPDNFQSRRPNTSFCFLDIRSPGLGDTAMYLCATSGGSPSYNEQFFGPGTRLTVL.

The chain employs TRBV7-9 and TRBJ2-5; no clear D. Trimming left V 5 bases short and J 9 bases short, with 13 bases between. The CDR3 covers 12 residues. Germline loops: CDR1 SEHNR, CDR2 FQNEAQ (reference sequence). CDR3 sequence: CASSRQSAAQYF. DNA of the CDR3: TGTGCCAGCAGCCGCCAGTCCGCGGCCCAGTACTTC.

The chain employs TRBV5-1 and TRBJ2-2; 8 positions agree with TRBD1. Germline V CDR1 and CDR2: SGHRS, YFSETQ. CDR3 size: 17 residues. V shed 4 bases and J 4 bases; nucleotides not matched to a gene: 12. The CDR3 region is CASSLRDRPPATGELFF. Written as DNA, the CDR3 is TGCGCCAGCAGCCTGAGGGACAGGCCACCCGCCACCGGGGAGCTGTTTTTT.

This rearrangement joins TRBV5-4 to TRBJ2-7, with D tentatively TRBD1 or TRBD2 (5 bases each). Trimming took 1 base from V and 11 from J, leaving 13 bases between them. Germline CDR1 and CDR2: SGHNT and YYREEE (reference sequence). CDR3 size: 12 residues. CDR3 nucleotide sequence: TGTGCCAGCAGCTTGAGTGAGGGGTCGGAGTACTTC. Its translation is CASSLSEGSEYF.

The chain couples TRBV9 to TRBJ2-7, with 9 bases identical to TRBD1. After removal of 4 bases from V and 3 bases from J, the junction contained 5 bases not matched to a gene. Germline V CDR1 and CDR2: SGDLS, YYNGEE. The CDR3 totals 14 residues. The CDR3 DNA sequence: TGTGCCAGCAGCACGGGACAGGGTCACTACGAGCAGTACTTC. Amino acid sequence: CASSTGQGHYEQYF.

The genes are TRBV19 and TRBJ1-4, with TRBD1 matching 7 bases. There are 12 residues in the CDR3. Germline CDR1 LNHDA, CDR2 SQIVND (reference sequence). V gave up 6 bases and J gave up 11 bases; unmatched junction bases: 6. This CDR3 is CASRTGQRKLFF. CDR3 coding DNA: TGTGCCAGTAGGACAGGGCAGCGGAAACTGTTTTTT.

The chain has TRBV7-2 and TRBJ2-7; D gene uncertain. The CDR3 has 11 residues. The V and J ends lost 4 bases and 7 bases respectively, with 8 bases between them. Germline V gene lookup returns CDR1 SGHTA and CDR2 FQGNSA. CDR3 region: CASSSPWEQYF. The CDR3 DNA reads TGTGCCAGCAGCTCCCCTTGGGAGCAGTACTTC.

CDR3 DNA sequence: TGTGCCAGCAGTTTAGCCCGGACCAGCTCCTACAATGAGCAGTTCTTC. This sequence encodes CASSLARTSSYNEQFF. The rearrangement joins TRBV27 to TRBJ2-1; D is unclear. V lost 2 bases to trimming and J lost 0 bases, with 11 bases between them. The CDR3 is made up of 16 amino acids. CDR1 is MNHEY and CDR2 is SMNVEV in the germline V gene (reference sequence).

The J gene is TRBJ2-7, the V gene TRBV21-1; no check of the table's D call, TRBD1, against the DNA was made. TRBV21-1 counts as a pseudogene. The CDR3 totals 21 residues. In DNA form, the CDR3 reads TGTGCCAGCAGCAAAGAATCCCGACAGGGGGCAATACAAAGGTACTCCTACGAGCAGTACTTC. Protein: CASSKESRQGAIQRYSYEQYF.

V is TRBV11-2 and J is TRBJ2-2, with 12 bases identical to TRBD2. This CDR3 comprises 18 residues. Germline loops: CDR1 SGHAT, CDR2 FQNNGV. Germline trimming cut 0 bases from V and 2 bases from J; bases unmatched to any gene: 4. CDR3 DNA sequence: TGTGCCAGCAGCTTAGAATGGACTAGCGGGACCAACACCGGGGAGCTGTTTTTT. Its translation: CASSLEWTSGTNTGELFF. The entire variable domain, with the rest obtained from reference TRBV11-2 and TRBJ2-2, is as follows: EAGVAQSPRYKIIEKRQSVAFWCNPISGHATLYWYQQILGQGPKLLIQFQNNGVVDDSQLPKDRFSAERLKGVDSTLKIQPAKLEDSAVYLCASSLEWTSGTNTGELFFGEGSRLTVL.

The V call is TRBV6-1, the J call TRBJ2-3; D is unresolved. The V and J ends lost 1 base and 1 base respectively, with 9 bases between them. CDR1 is MNHNS, CDR2 SASEGT, per germline. This CDR3 contains 15 residues. The CDR3 DNA is TGTGCCAGCAGTGAAGTGGGTAGGGGCACAGATACGCAGTATTTT. The encoded protein is CASSEVGRGTDTQYF.